These 21 T cell receptor beta chains were all obtained from the same sample, sequenced in a study of blood T cell repertoires in COVID-19. Method: immunoSEQ multiplex PCR; TCRdb's copy keeps in-frame clones and lacks some. The profile shows some 150,000 clones, just under 85% of them singletons. The sequenced material came from peripheral blood. The source is a man aged 35 to 55 who had recovered from COVID-19.

The chain uses TRBV25-1 and TRBJ1-2; 9 bases are shared with TRBD1. The germline V gene has CDR1 MGHDK and CDR2 SYGVNS. Trimming cost V 8 bases and J 3 bases; bases outside gene matches: 7. The CDR3 runs 14 residues. This chain's CDR3 is CASQPGQGYYGYTF. For the CDR3, the DNA is TGTGCCAGCCAACCGGGACAGGGATACTATGGCTACACCTTC.

The table lists this clone with a count of one. The chain links TRBV19 to TRBJ2-5, with D perhaps matching TRBD1 (7 bases). V was pared by 3 bases and J by 5 bases, with 16 bases between. Per the germline V gene, CDR1 is LNHDA and CDR2 is SQIVND (reference sequence). This CDR3 is 15 amino acids long. The CDR3 DNA follows: TGTGCCAGTAGTATCGTGGGAGGAGGGGGCGAGACCCAGTACTTC. Residues: CASSIVGGGGETQYF.

This rearrangement joins TRBV10-3 to TRBJ2-3, with 12 bases identical to TRBD1. The length of the CDR3 is 17 residues. The germline V gene encodes CDR1 ENHRY and CDR2 SYGVKD. J was trimmed by 0 bases and V by 6 bases; bases with no gene match: 7. The CDR3 DNA sequence: TGTGCCATCAGACCCGGGACAGGGGGCCCCAGCACAGATACGCAGTATTTT. Residues: CAIRPGTGGPSTDTQYF.

This clone appeared a few times. In DNA, the CDR3 is TGTGCCAGCACCCGGGACAGGTCCTACGAGCAGTACTTC. This sequence encodes CASTRDRSYEQYF. The gene calls are TRBV11-2 and TRBJ2-7; 8 bases map to TRBD1. Germline loops: CDR1 SGHAT, CDR2 FQNNGV. The CDR3 sequence is 13 residues long. J gave up 1 base and V 7 bases, and 3 bases lay outside the gene matches.

The chain links TRBV12-3 or TRBV12-4 to TRBJ2-7; possibly TRBD1 for D (6 bases). The CDR3 runs 13 residues. V lost 1 base and J lost 3, with 7 bases in between. The CDR3 loop is CASSLGGGYEQYF. The CDR3 coding sequence is TGTGCCAGCAGTTTAGGAGGGGGCTACGAGCAGTACTTC.

V gene TRBV3-1 (or the pseudogene TRBV3-2) combines with J gene TRBJ1-1; 8 bases line up with TRBD1. The CDR3 extends over 16 amino acids. V was pared by 2 bases and J by 2 bases, with 7 bases of the junction left unmatched. Germline loops: CDR1 LGHDT, CDR2 YNNKEL (reference sequence). CDR3 nucleotides: TGTGCCAGCAGCCAAAATGACAGGGGATACAACACTGAAGCTTTCTTT. Its translation is CASSQNDRGYNTEAFF.

The CDR3 region has the DNA TGTGCCAGCAGCGTAGCTAGCGGGAGTAATGAGCAGTTCTTC. Translation: CASSVASGSNEQFF. The V gene is TRBV9, the J gene TRBJ2-1; 10 bases match TRBD2. Trimming took 0 bases from V and 7 from J; bases not matched to a gene: 1. Germline V CDR1 and CDR2: SGDLS, YYNGEE. The CDR3 consists of 14 residues.

The genes are TRBV7-2 and TRBJ2-1; D is uncertain. V gave up 1 base and J gave up 0 bases, with 4 bases separating them. This CDR3 has 14 residues. CDR1 SGHTA and CDR2 FQGNSA come from the germline V gene. CDR3 bases: TGTGCCAGCAGCTTAGGAGGCTCCTACAATGAGCAGTTCTTC. Residues: CASSLGGSYNEQFF.

The chain combines TRBV7-6 with TRBJ2-7; tentatively, D is TRBD2 (5 bases). CDR3 length: 17 amino acids. The germline V and J ends were trimmed by 4 bases and 1 base, with 20 bases remaining between them. In germline, CDR1 is SGHVS, CDR2 FNYEAQ. The CDR3 protein is CASSSPPTNPASYEQYF. As DNA, the CDR3 is TGTGCCAGCAGCTCACCTCCGACTAACCCGGCATCCTACGAGCAGTACTTC.

The V and J genes are TRBV6-2 or TRBV6-3 and TRBJ1-2, with D tentatively TRBD1 (6 bases). Germline V gene data show CDR1 as MNHEY and CDR2 as SVGEGT. The CDR3 loop spans 14 amino acids. V was pared by 6 bases and J by 6 bases, with 17 bases between. The CDR3 region has the DNA TGTGCCAGCAGCCTCCAGGGGTTTTTGGATGGCTACACCTTC. Protein: CASSLQGFLDGYTF.

This chain connects TRBV7-9 to TRBJ2-7, with 7 nucleotides matching TRBD1. Germline V CDR1 and CDR2: SEHNR, FQNEAQ (reference sequence). The ends lost 1 base at V and 1 base at J; junction bases unmatched: 4. This CDR3 has 15 amino acids. CDR3 nucleotide sequence: TGTGCCAGCAGCTTAGTTGGGACAGCATCCTACGAGCAGTACTTC. This translates into CASSLVGTASYEQYF.

The chain joins TRBV6-6 to TRBJ1-1, with no clear D. The CDR3 consists of 14 residues. The germline gives CDR1 MNHNY, CDR2 SVGAGI (reference sequence). V was pared by 2 bases and J by 5 bases, with 12 bases between. Written as DNA, the CDR3 is TGTGCCAGCAGTTACCCCGCAGATGAAACTGAAGCTTTCTTT. Residues: CASSYPADETEAFF.

V gene TRBV25-1 combines with J gene TRBJ1-4; no clear D. Germline values: CDR1 MGHDK, CDR2 SYGVNS. With 1 base removed from V and 7 bases from J, the gap between germline ends came to 22 bases. The CDR3 loop spans 18 amino acids. The CDR3, as DNA: TGTGCCAGCAGTGAATGGGCAGGCAAACCCTTAACCAGTGAAAAACTGTTTTTT. Its translation: CASSEWAGKPLTSEKLFF.

The table lists this clone with a count of one. V gene TRBV6-5 combines with J gene TRBJ2-3, with 8 bases that match TRBD2. V gave up 0 bases and J gave up 4 bases; unmatched junction bases: 3. The germline CDR1 and CDR2 sequences are MNHEY and SVGAGI. This CDR3 region has 15 residues. The CDR3 DNA reads as TGTGCCAGCAGTTACTCGCTAGCGGGCTCAGATACGCAGTATTTT. The encoded protein is CASSYSLAGSDTQYF.

The chain uses TRBV12-5 and TRBJ1-5, with a tentative D call TRBD1 (6 bases). Germline loops: CDR1 LGHNT, CDR2 FRNRAP. This CDR3 contains 14 residues. The germline V and J ends were trimmed by 5 bases and 7 bases, with 15 bases remaining between them. The CDR3 nucleotides read TGTGCTAGTGGTCAGGACAGTGGTAGGCAGCCCCAGCATTTT. It yields the protein CASGQDSGRQPQHF.

This clone was seen just once. The genes are TRBV2 and TRBJ2-2; 9 bases are shared with TRBD2. J gave up 0 bases and V 5 bases, and 4 bases lay outside the gene matches. This CDR3 region has 16 residues. Germline CDR1 and CDR2: SNHLY and FYNNEI. The CDR3 reads CASSKRGGANTGELFF. CDR3 bases: TGTGCCAGCAGTAAGCGCGGGGGGGCGAACACCGGGGAGCTGTTTTTT.

This chain links TRBV28 with TRBJ1-2; D is perhaps TRBD1 (6 bases). V lost 4 bases and J 2 bases, leaving 11 bases between the germline ends. The CDR3 consists of 14 residues. Germline CDR1 reads MDHEN; CDR2 reads SYDVKM. The CDR3 here is CASSSPQGNYGYTF. CDR3 in DNA: TGTGCCAGCAGTTCCCCTCAGGGGAACTATGGCTACACCTTC.

This clone appeared a single time. The chain carries TRBV28 and TRBJ2-7; a possible D gene is TRBD1 (7 bases). CDR1 and CDR2 from the germline V gene are MDHEN and SYDVKM. The CDR3 has 14 amino acids. V lost 11 bases, J lost 2 bases, and 19 bases lay in between. The CDR3 loop is CAVSEGGGTYEQYF. CDR3 DNA sequence: TGTGCCGTATCTGAAGGGGGCGGGACCTACGAGCAGTACTTC.

J is TRBJ2-1 and V is TRBV6-2 or TRBV6-3; 14 bases are shared with TRBD2. The CDR3 extends over 15 amino acids. Per the germline V gene, CDR1 is MNHEY and CDR2 is SVGEGT. V lost 4 bases to trimming and J lost 10 bases; unmatched junction nucleotides: 6. The CDR3 sequence is CASSSWTSGRREQFF. The CDR3 DNA sequence: TGTGCCAGCAGTTCTTGGACTAGCGGGAGGCGGGAGCAGTTCTTC.

The chain uses TRBV7-2 and TRBJ1-1; no reliable D call. This CDR3 is 14 amino acids long. Looked up from germline, CDR1 is SGHTA and CDR2 is FQGNSA. Trimming stripped 4 bases from V and 1 base from J, with 10 bases between. CDR3: CASSSGGPNTEAFF. CDR3 bases: TGTGCCAGCAGCTCCGGCGGCCCGAACACTGAAGCTTTCTTT.

This clone was seen a single time. This chain connects TRBV6-2 or TRBV6-3 to TRBJ2-5, with 16 bases fitting TRBD2. This CDR3 contains 17 residues. The J segment lost 4 bases and the V segment lost 7 bases, leaving 9 bases of the junction unmatched. Germline assignment: CDR1 MNHEY and CDR2 SVGEGT. As DNA, the CDR3 is TGTGCCAGCAACCCGGGGACTAGCGGGAGGGTCGGAGAGACCCAGTACTTC. It codes for CASNPGTSGRVGETQYF.